These 15 T cell receptor beta chains came from one sample sequenced in a study of identical twins. TCRdb ran MiXCR on the 5' RACE reads and lists one entry per CDR3 protein. The sample includes 200,000 to 250,000 distinct CDR3 sequences, less than 8% of them seen just once. This sample was also put to use in a study of yellow fever vaccine responses in identical twins.

Source material: memory (CD45RO+) T cells sorted from blood. The source is a woman between 18 and 29 years old in good health.

The chain is built from TRBV2 and TRBJ1-1; D possibly corresponds to TRBD1 (6 bases). The V end lost 7 bases, the J end lost 1 base, and 16 bases lay between the germline ends. CDR1 SNHLY and CDR2 FYNNEI come from the germline V gene. The CDR3 is 15 amino acids. CDR3: CASKGGGTPNTEAFF. For the CDR3, the DNA is TGTGCCAGCAAGGGGGGCGGGACACCGAACACTGAAGCTTTCTTT.

This sequence joins TRBV10-3 and TRBJ2-7, with D maybe TRBD2 (5 bases). The CDR3 contains 14 residues. Germline lookup yields CDR1 ENHRY and CDR2 SYGVKD. V shed 10 bases and J shed 5 bases, with 21 bases lying between them. CDR3 sequence reads: CASSGKDSSDEQYF. The CDR3 nucleotides are TGTGCCAGCTCGGGTAAGGACTCGTCCGACGAGCAGTACTTC.

This clonotype was seen ten or more times. This chain connects TRBV20-1 to TRBJ2-6, with 10 nucleotides matching TRBD1. Trimming took 3 bases from V and 11 from J; bases not matched to a gene: 16. Germline loops: CDR1 DFQATT, CDR2 SNEGSKA (reference sequence). This CDR3 spans 17 amino acids. This CDR3 is CSASPPPGQGSPYVLTF. The CDR3 DNA reads as TGCAGTGCTAGCCCCCCTCCGGGACAGGGGTCCCCCTACGTCCTGACTTTC.

The V and J genes are TRBV6-2 or TRBV6-3 and TRBJ2-2; D perhaps matches TRBD2 (5 bases). The CDR3 runs 15 residues. The V and J ends lost 1 base and 2 bases respectively, with 8 bases between them. CDR1 MNHEY and CDR2 SVGEGT come from the germline V gene. DNA of the CDR3: TGTGCCAGCAGTTACTACGGGAAAAACACCGGGGAGCTGTTTTTT. Amino acids: CASSYYGKNTGELFF.

There are a few counts of this clonotype. The V and J genes are TRBV20-1 and TRBJ2-1; 9 bases are a match to TRBD1. The germline V gene has CDR1 DFQATT and CDR2 SNEGSKA (reference sequence). V gave up 5 bases and J gave up 6 bases; unmatched junction bases: 8. The CDR3 sequence is 14 residues long. CDR3 sequence: CSAPTGGLGNEQFF. The CDR3 DNA sequence: TGCAGTGCTCCAACAGGGGGCCTCGGCAATGAGCAGTTCTTC.

This clonotype has a handful of counts. The J gene is TRBJ1-2, the V gene TRBV18, with 8 bases fitting TRBD1. The CDR3 loop spans 15 amino acids. The germline V gene encodes CDR1 KGHSH and CDR2 LQKENI. V trimming: 5 bases; J trimming: 8 bases; junction bases outside the gene matches: 13. The CDR3 protein is CASSTTGDRRGGYTF. DNA for the CDR3: TGTGCCAGCTCAACGACAGGGGACCGGAGAGGGGGCTACACCTTC. Full variable domain (rest looked up from reference TRBV18 and TRBJ1-2): NAGVMQNPRHLVRRRGQEARLRCSPMKGHSHVYWYRQLPEEGLKFMVYLQKENIIDESGMPKERFSAEFPKEGPSILRIQQVVRGDSAAYFCASSTTGDRRGGYTFGSGTRLTVV.

The chain carries TRBV3-1 and TRBJ2-1; no definite D call. The CDR3 runs 16 residues. From germline, CDR1 is LGHDT and CDR2 YNNKEL (reference sequence). With 1 base removed from V and 9 bases from J, the gap between germline ends came to 19 bases. Here the CDR3 DNA reads TGTGCCAGCAGCCAAGGGTTCGGAGATTTTTTGGGTGAGCAGTTCTTC. This gives the protein CASSQGFGDFLGEQFF.

The CDR3 reads CASGLASASGNTIYF. Written as DNA, the CDR3 is TGTGCCAGCGGGTTAGCTTCGGCTTCTGGAAACACCATATATTTT. The J gene is TRBJ1-3, the V gene TRBV6-1; D uncertain. Trimming left V 8 bases short and J 1 base short, with 15 bases between. The CDR3 spans 15 residues. Germline assignment: CDR1 MNHNS and CDR2 SASEGT.

This clonotype was picked up many times. V is TRBV7-2 and J is TRBJ1-5; no firm D call. The V and J ends lost 2 bases and 5 bases respectively, with 7 bases between them. This CDR3 comprises 13 residues. CDR1 and CDR2 from the germline V gene are SGHTA and FQGNSA. The CDR3 reads CASSLSQYQPQHF. The CDR3 region has the DNA TGTGCCAGCAGCTTATCACAGTATCAGCCCCAGCATTTT.

This clonotype was seen more than once but under ten times. This rearrangement joins TRBV29-1 to TRBJ2-5, with 12 bases fitting TRBD2. The J segment lost 5 bases and the V segment lost 7 bases, leaving 11 bases of the junction unmatched. The CDR3 has 15 residues. Germline V gene data show CDR1 as SQVTM and CDR2 as ANQGSEA. The CDR3 DNA is TGCAGCGCCCGTAAAGGACTAGCGGGATATGAGACCCAGTACTTC. This encodes CSARKGLAGYETQYF.

The CDR3 region is CASSRLDRGKSSPLHF. The CDR3 coding sequence is TGCGCCAGCAGCCGTTTGGACAGAGGGAAGTCTTCACCCCTCCACTTT. This chain uses TRBV5-1 with TRBJ1-6, with D possibly matching TRBD1 (6 bases). Trimming stripped 4 bases from V and 9 bases from J, with 20 bases between. Per germline, CDR1 SGHRS and CDR2 YFSETQ. This CDR3 contains 16 residues.

The gene calls are TRBV4-2 and TRBJ2-3; D unclear. The CDR3 loop spans 15 amino acids. The V gene's germline CDR1 is LGHNA and CDR2 YNFKEQ. The V end lost 1 base, the J end lost 1 base, and 9 bases lay between the germline ends. The CDR3 sequence is CASSQAVRGTDTQYF. In DNA form, the CDR3 reads TGTGCCAGCAGCCAAGCCGTCCGAGGCACAGATACGCAGTATTTT.

This clonotype appeared a few times. The chain links TRBV5-1 to TRBJ2-5; 7 nucleotides match TRBD2. V lost 4 bases and J lost 0; bases outside the gene matches: 9. The CDR3 is 16 amino acids. Germline assignment: CDR1 SGHRS and CDR2 YFSETQ. CDR3 nucleotide sequence: TGCGCCAGCAGCCGTCATCTAGCGGCGAACCAAGAGACCCAGTACTTC. Translating gives CASSRHLAANQETQYF. Full variable domain (rest looked up from reference TRBV5-1 and TRBJ2-5): KAGVTQTPRYLIKTRGQQVTLSCSPISGHRSVSWYQQTPGQGLQFLFEYFSETQRNKGNFPGRFSGRQFSNSRSEMNVSTLELGDSALYLCASSRHLAANQETQYFGPGTRLLVL.

CDR3 coding DNA: TGTGCCAGCAGTTTATACCCGGACAGGGGGCAGCAGTACTTC. Protein sequence: CASSLYPDRGQQYF. The gene calls are TRBV27 and TRBJ2-7, with 11 bases that match TRBD1. Germline V lookup: CDR1 MNHEY, CDR2 SMNVEV (reference sequence). The V gene end was trimmed by 1 base and the J gene end by 8 bases; junction bases not matched to a gene: 4. The CDR3 extends over 14 amino acids.

The V and J genes are TRBV30 and TRBJ2-5; 7 bases match TRBD1. CDR1 is GTSNPN, CDR2 SVGIG, per germline (reference sequence). The CDR3 runs 15 residues. Losses at the gene ends were 5 bases for V and 5 bases for J; bases not matched to a gene: 14. The CDR3 here is CAWGSGKRDSETQYF. The CDR3, as DNA: TGTGCCTGGGGCTCAGGGAAGAGGGACAGCGAGACCCAGTACTTC.